The sequence of this TCR beta chain was determined in a study of blood T cell repertoires in COVID-19. Study-wide background: Samples came from the United States, Italy and Spain, spanning acute and convalescent COVID-19.

Of note for this clone: One junction end does not reproduce the germline sequence, and a read error may be involved.

Here immunoSEQ multiplex PCR was the method, and the copy in TCRdb shows in-frame clones only, minus some. The sample lists approximately 270,000 clones, around 88% occurring once. The CDR3 contains 12 residues. The germline V gene has CDR1 KGHSH and CDR2 LQKENI. The sequence derives from a woman aged 25 to 39 with COVID-19, enrolled during active disease. Sequencing input: peripheral blood. The chain employs TRBV18 and TRBJ2-5; no clear D gene. The CDR3 is CASSVQARFPNF. Written as DNA, the CDR3 is TGTGCCAGCTCCGTTCAAGCCCGATTCCCCAACTTC.